This T cell receptor (beta chain) was captured in a study of T cells in Graves' hyperthyroidism and ophthalmopathy. TCR beta CDR3 regions were amplified from RNA transcripts. TCR CDR3 regions were first amplified by RT-PCR with HTBI primers. TCRdb passed the multiplex PCR reads through MiXCR, listing each CDR3 protein once. The sample yields 700,000 or so distinct CDR3 sequences, around 15% seen once. There are a few counts of this clonotype. V was shortened by 0 bases and J by 5 bases, with 7 bases between the two germline ends. CDR3 length: 12 residues. CDR1 is DFQATT, CDR2 SNEGSKA, per germline (reference sequence).

The rearrangement links TRBV20-1 to TRBJ2-5, with D perhaps TRBD2 (5 bases). The specimen was blood. This receptor was identified in a man between 18 and 29 years old with Graves' hyperthyroidism. CDR3 residues: CSARDQRETQYF. CDR3 nucleotide sequence: TGCAGTGCTAGAGATCAGCGGGAGACCCAGTACTTC.